The 30 T cell receptor beta chains below come from one sample, sequenced in a study of blood T cell repertoires in COVID-19. This table comes from immunoSEQ multiplex PCR, and its TCRdb copy is limited to in-frame clones, with some not included. Of about 280,000 clones in the sample, 88% were seen once. The sequencing input was peripheral blood. Receptors were obtained from a woman in her 30s with COVID-19, enrolled during active disease.

CDR3 nucleotides: TGTGCCATCAGTGAGTTGTGGGTGAGGGGGTCCGACTATGGCTACACCTTC. It codes for CAISELWVRGSDYGYTF. The V call is TRBV10-3, the J call TRBJ1-2; maybe TRBD1 (6 bases). The CDR3 totals 17 residues. Trimming shortened V by 1 base and J by 3 bases, and 18 bases separated the two germline ends. In germline, CDR1 is ENHRY, CDR2 SYGVKD.

The chain carries TRBV28 and TRBJ1-1, with TRBD1 matching 8 bases. Trimming took 5 bases from V and 10 from J; bases not matched to a gene: 9. The germline gives CDR1 MDHEN, CDR2 SYDVKM. The CDR3 contains 13 residues. CDR3 nucleotide sequence: TGTGCCAGCAGTCCATGGACAGGGCGACGAGCTTTCTTT. Translation: CASSPWTGRRAFF.

V and J are TRBV7-9 and TRBJ2-1; maybe TRBD2 (5 bases). V was trimmed by 3 bases and J by 2 bases, leaving 8 bases between them. Germline V gives CDR1 SEHNR, CDR2 FQNEAQ (reference sequence). This CDR3 region has 14 residues. The CDR3 loop is CASSFTGTYNEQFF. The CDR3 region has the DNA TGTGCCAGCAGCTTCACGGGAACCTACAATGAGCAGTTCTTC.

J is TRBJ2-7 and V is TRBV6-2 or TRBV6-3; 7 bases match TRBD2. V shed 6 bases, J shed 5 bases, and the junction held 7 bases outside the gene matches. The germline V gene has CDR1 MNHEY and CDR2 SVGEGT. This CDR3 comprises 13 residues. In DNA form, the CDR3 reads TGTGCCAGCAGCTTGCGGGGGACTAACGAGCAGTACTTC. It specifies CASSLRGTNEQYF.

The chain links TRBV6-5 to TRBJ2-7, with 10 bases lining up with TRBD1. CDR3 size: 14 residues. Germline V gene data show CDR1 as MNHEY and CDR2 as SVGAGI. Germline trimming cut 6 bases from V and 3 bases from J; bases unmatched to any gene: 5. The CDR3 region has the DNA TGTGCCAGCAGCTGGGGACAGGGGTTCTACGAGCAGTACTTC. Translating it yields CASSWGQGFYEQYF.

The chain joins TRBV6-1 to TRBJ2-6; a possible D gene is TRBD2 (5 bases). The CDR3 loop spans 15 amino acids. Trimming pared 2 bases from V and 1 base from J, leaving 6 bases between. Germline lookup yields CDR1 MNHNS and CDR2 SASEGT. CDR3 DNA sequence: TGTGCCAGCAGTGAAACTAGGTCTGGGGCCAACGTCCTGACTTTC. This encodes CASSETRSGANVLTF.

The chain employs TRBV10-1 and TRBJ2-7; D is possibly TRBD2 (5 bases). CDR1 is WNHNN, CDR2 SYGVQD, per germline (reference sequence). V gave up 5 bases and J gave up 0 bases, with 8 bases separating them. The length of the CDR3 is 13 residues. CDR3 DNA sequence: TGCGCCAGCAGTTTTCGGGGCTCCTACGAGCAGTACTTC. Its translation: CASSFRGSYEQYF.

This clone appeared a few times. This sequence joins TRBV19 and TRBJ2-2, with 7 bases identical to TRBD1. The ends lost 6 bases at V and 0 bases at J; junction bases unmatched: 19. This CDR3 has 20 amino acids. CDR1 is LNHDA, CDR2 SQIVND, per germline (reference sequence). CDR3 nucleotides: TGTGCCAGTAGCCCTCAGGACAGGCCCTTGACGTTGACGAACACCGGGGAGCTGTTTTTT. Amino acids: CASSPQDRPLTLTNTGELFF.

The V and J genes are TRBV7-2 and TRBJ2-7; 7 nucleotides agree with TRBD2. The germline CDR1 and CDR2 sequences are SGHTA and FQGNSA. V lost 0 bases and J lost 3; bases outside the gene matches: 2. This CDR3 comprises 14 residues. CDR3 DNA sequence: TGTGCCAGCAGCTTAGCCGGGGGGAACTACGAGCAGTACTTC. This translates into CASSLAGGNYEQYF. Supplemented by reference TRBV7-2 and TRBJ2-7, the full variable domain reads GAGVSQSPSNKVTEKGKDVELRCDPISGHTALYWYRQSLGQGLEFLIYFQGNSAPDKSGLPSDRFSAERTGGSVSTLTIQRTQQEDSAVYLCASSLAGGNYEQYFGPGTRLTVT.

V is TRBV2 and J is TRBJ2-2; D uncertain. The CDR3 has 16 amino acids. Germline values: CDR1 SNHLY, CDR2 FYNNEI. V lost 5 bases to trimming and J lost 0 bases, with 13 bases between them. CDR3 sequence: CASSRSPPPNTGELFF. In DNA, the CDR3 is TGTGCCAGCAGTCGAAGCCCTCCCCCGAACACCGGGGAGCTGTTTTTT. The entire variable domain, with the rest obtained from reference TRBV2 and TRBJ2-2, is as follows: EPEVTQTPSHQVTQMGQEVILRCVPISNHLYFYWYRQILGQKVEFLVSFYNNEISEKSEIFDDQFSVERPDGSNFTLKIRSTKLEDSAMYFCASSRSPPPNTGELFFGEGSRLTVL.

The gene calls are TRBV6-5 and TRBJ1-4; possible D gene TRBD1, 6 bases. V was cut by 3 bases and J by 8 bases, with 13 bases left in between. The CDR3 is 14 amino acids. The V gene's germline CDR1 is MNHEY and CDR2 SVGAGI. CDR3 bases: TGTGCCAGCAGTTATGGACAGAGACGAGAAAAACTGTTTTTT. This codes for CASSYGQRREKLFF.

V is TRBV5-5 and J is TRBJ1-4, with TRBD1 matching over 7 bases. The CDR3 covers 16 residues. Unmatched junction bases numbered 9, after V lost 0 bases and J lost 7 bases. The germline gives CDR1 SGHKS, CDR2 YYEKEE (reference sequence). As DNA, the CDR3 is TGTGCCAGCAGCTTGGTAGGCAGTCCAGGGGGTGAAAAACTGTTTTTT. The encoded protein is CASSLVGSPGGEKLFF.

This chain connects TRBV9 to TRBJ1-1, with a possible D match to TRBD1 (5 bases). V lost 1 base and J lost 4, with 8 bases in between. The CDR3 totals 13 residues. CDR1 and CDR2 (germline): SGDLS, YYNGEE. The CDR3 region is CASSVRGATEAFF. As DNA, the CDR3 is TGTGCCAGCAGCGTACGTGGGGCCACTGAAGCTTTCTTT.

This sequence joins TRBV10-1 and TRBJ2-3; the D gene is possibly TRBD2 (5 bases). This CDR3 contains 16 residues. Trimming took off 5 bases at V and 3 bases at J, with 18 bases between the two ends. Germline V gives CDR1 WNHNN, CDR2 SYGVQD (reference sequence). CDR3 in DNA: TGCGCCAGCAGTTCGGGCGGGCGGGCCGGGACAGATACGCAGTATTTT. It yields the protein CASSSGGRAGTDTQYF.

The genes are TRBV7-2 and TRBJ2-5, with 7 nucleotides matching TRBD1. The germline CDR1 and CDR2 sequences are SGHTA and FQGNSA. The CDR3 is made up of 15 amino acids. With V trimmed by 0 bases and J by 1 base, 2 bases remained unmatched. The CDR3 sequence: CASSLATGTQETQYF. In nucleotides, the CDR3 is TGTGCCAGCAGCTTAGCGACAGGGACCCAAGAGACCCAGTACTTC.

The chain links TRBV11-2 to TRBJ2-3; TRBD2 matches 13 bases. Losses at the gene ends were 5 bases for V and 6 bases for J; bases not matched to a gene: 5. Germline V gene sequence: CDR1 SGHAT, CDR2 FQNNGV. This CDR3 region has 15 residues. The DNA of the CDR3 is TGTGCCAGCAGCCCTAGACTAGCGGGAGGTGATACGCAGTATTTT. Amino acid sequence: CASSPRLAGGDTQYF.

The genes are TRBV28 and TRBJ1-5; the D gene is possibly TRBD1 (6 bases). CDR1 is MDHEN and CDR2 is SYDVKM in the germline V gene. The CDR3 runs to 12 residues. Trimming pared 6 bases from V and 9 bases from J, leaving 12 bases between. The chain's CDR3 is CASSPGVWPQHF. CDR3 coding DNA: TGTGCCAGCAGCCCAGGGGTATGGCCCCAGCATTTT.

The chain uses TRBV6-5 and TRBJ1-1; TRBD1 matches at 9 bases. There are 16 residues in the CDR3. The V segment lost 0 bases and the J segment 3 bases; nucleotides outside the gene matches: 5. Per the germline V gene, CDR1 is MNHEY and CDR2 is SVGAGI. The CDR3 spells CASSYSENRGHTEAFF. CDR3 in DNA: TGTGCCAGCAGTTACTCGGAGAACAGGGGGCACACTGAAGCTTTCTTT.

J is TRBJ1-4 and V is TRBV6-5, with 7 positions matching TRBD1. J was trimmed by 4 bases and V by 4 bases; bases with no gene match: 6. Germline V CDR1 and CDR2: MNHEY, SVGAGI. This CDR3 spans 15 amino acids. CDR3 sequence: CASSSTGDLNEKLFF. The CDR3 DNA is TGTGCCAGCAGTTCCACAGGGGACCTTAATGAAAAACTGTTTTTT.

This clone showed up just once. The chain links TRBV3-1 (or the pseudogene TRBV3-2) to TRBJ1-1; 7 nucleotides agree with TRBD1. The CDR3 contains 14 residues. Germline assignment: CDR1 LGHDT and CDR2 YNNKEL (reference sequence). The junction had 12 bases not matched to a gene; V was cut back by 4 bases and J by 10 bases. The CDR3 spells CASSPTGGGALAFF. The CDR3 nucleotides are TGTGCCAGCAGCCCGACGGGAGGGGGCGCATTAGCTTTCTTT.

The chain recombines TRBV5-1 with TRBJ1-1; D may be TRBD1 (5 bases). Trimming removed 4 bases at V and 8 bases at J, with 12 bases between. CDR1 is SGHRS, CDR2 YFSETQ, per germline. The CDR3 contains 12 residues. The CDR3 region is CASSRPDREAFF. CDR3 DNA: TGCGCCAGCAGCCGACCTGACAGAGAAGCTTTCTTT.

The J gene is TRBJ1-4, the V gene TRBV28, with D unclear. Germline V lookup: CDR1 MDHEN, CDR2 SYDVKM. The CDR3 consists of 12 residues. Trimming left V 6 bases short and J 8 bases short, with 10 bases between. The CDR3 sequence is CASSVVGEKLFF. The DNA for the CDR3 is TGTGCCAGCAGCGTGGTCGGGGAAAAACTGTTTTTT.

The V and J genes are TRBV29-1 and TRBJ2-7, with D maybe TRBD2 (5 bases). Trimming pared 5 bases from V and 1 base from J, leaving 18 bases between. Germline V gene lookup returns CDR1 SQVTM and CDR2 ANQGSEA. The CDR3 has 15 residues. As DNA, the CDR3 is TGCAGCGTTTTGCGCGAGACTCGGGGTTCCTACGAGCAGTACTTC. It yields the protein CSVLRETRGSYEQYF.

The chain joins TRBV29-1 to TRBJ2-7; 7 bases are a match to TRBD1. The CDR3 runs 13 residues. Germline CDR1 SQVTM, CDR2 ANQGSEA. The V gene end was trimmed by 7 bases and the J gene end by 5 bases; junction bases not matched to a gene: 11. The DNA of the CDR3 is TGCAGCGCCCTGACAGGGAACCTCCACGAGCAGTACTTC. It yields the protein CSALTGNLHEQYF.

The genes are TRBV24-1 and TRBJ2-7, with a possible D match to TRBD2 (6 bases). The germline gives CDR1 KGHDR, CDR2 SFDVKD. This CDR3 has 12 residues. V lost 3 bases and J 7 bases, leaving 9 bases between the germline ends. For the CDR3, the DNA is TGTGCCACCAGTGATATCGCGGGGGAGCAGTACTTC. Encoded protein: CATSDIAGEQYF.

The chain combines TRBV3-1 (or the pseudogene TRBV3-2) with TRBJ1-1; 10 nucleotides match TRBD1. This CDR3 has 14 amino acids. CDR1 and CDR2 (germline): LGHDT, YNNKEL (reference sequence). Unmatched junction bases numbered 4, after V lost 4 bases and J lost 5 bases. The CDR3: CASSLGQGGTEAFF. The CDR3, as DNA: TGTGCCAGCAGCCTTGGACAGGGGGGGACTGAAGCTTTCTTT.

The CDR3 DNA reads as TGCGCCAGCAGCCAAGATCGTTCAGGGCCCTATGGCTACACCTTC. Translating it yields CASSQDRSGPYGYTF. The V and J genes are TRBV4-1 and TRBJ1-2, with D maybe TRBD1 (5 bases). Trimming shortened V by 0 bases and J by 4 bases, and 12 bases separated the two germline ends. Germline lookup yields CDR1 MGHRA and CDR2 YSYEKL. CDR3 length equals 15 residues.

The chain is built from TRBV7-2 and TRBJ2-2, with 10 bases lining up with TRBD2. This CDR3 is built from 16 residues. V was clipped by 1 base and J by 3 bases; unmatched bases: 2. Germline loops: CDR1 SGHTA, CDR2 FQGNSA. The CDR3 nucleotides read TGTGCCAGCAGCTTAGATAGCGGGAGGTACACCGGGGAGCTGTTTTTT. Amino acid sequence: CASSLDSGRYTGELFF.

The rearrangement uses TRBV7-9 and TRBJ2-1; no firm D call. Germline values: CDR1 SEHNR, CDR2 FQNEAQ (reference sequence). CDR3 length: 15 residues. The ends were cut back, 5 bases at V and 1 base at J, with 12 bases in the middle. Here the CDR3 DNA reads TGTGCCAGCAGCCCCGGCGGTGGATCCTACAATGAGCAGTTCTTC. Translating it yields CASSPGGGSYNEQFF.

The chain employs TRBV5-8 and TRBJ1-2; the D is unclear. This CDR3 is built from 15 residues. CDR1 is SGHTS and CDR2 is YDEGEE in the germline V gene. V was pared by 3 bases and J by 3 bases, with 15 bases between. The CDR3 reads CASSSPRVDYYGYTF. The CDR3 coding sequence is TGTGCCAGCAGCTCCCCCCGAGTAGACTACTATGGCTACACCTTC.